These 18 T cell receptor beta chains were all obtained from the same sample, sequenced in a study of blood T cell repertoires in COVID-19. Only in-frame clones appear in the TCRdb table, and some are missing; sequencing was by immunoSEQ multiplex PCR. The top ten hold roughly 15% of the sample, which has fewer than 200,000 clones, approximately 80% seen once. Sequencing was carried out using PBMCs or T cells enriched from blood (not recorded which). The receptors were gathered from a man in his fifties or sixties who had recovered from COVID-19.

The V gene is TRBV19, the J gene TRBJ1-6; D is unresolved. The CDR3 is 15 residues long. CDR1 and CDR2 from the germline V gene are LNHDA and SQIVND (reference sequence). Trimming pared 3 bases from V and 5 bases from J, leaving 11 bases between. CDR3 amino acids: CASSISMSHNSPLHF. CDR3 nucleotides: TGTGCCAGTAGTATTTCGATGAGCCATAATTCACCCCTCCACTTT.

This chain connects TRBV28 to TRBJ1-2, with a weak D call TRBD1 (5 bases). The CDR3 has 13 amino acids. Germline V gives CDR1 MDHEN, CDR2 SYDVKM. The CDR3 is CAAGLNLNYGYTF. The DNA of the CDR3 is TGTGCGGCGGGGCTGAACCTTAACTATGGCTACACCTTC.

The chain links TRBV11-2 to TRBJ2-7; 9 bases fit TRBD1. From germline, CDR1 is SGHAT and CDR2 FQNNGV. CDR3 length equals 15 residues. V gave up 4 bases and J gave up 12 bases; unmatched junction bases: 16. The CDR3 loop reads CASSSDRGYSSSRYF. As DNA, the CDR3 is TGTGCCAGCAGCTCCGACAGGGGGTATTCCTCATCCCGGTACTTC. Filled out from reference TRBV11-2 and TRBJ2-7, the complete variable domain reads EAGVAQSPRYKIIEKRQSVAFWCNPISGHATLYWYQQILGQGPKLLIQFQNNGVVDDSQLPKDRFSAERLKGVDSTLKIQPAKLEDSAVYLCASSSDRGYSSSRYFGPGTRLTVT.

The chain joins TRBV11-2 to TRBJ2-1; perhaps TRBD2 as D (7 bases). Germline CDR1 reads SGHAT; CDR2 reads FQNNGV. V lost 5 bases, J lost 7 bases, and 12 bases lay in between. CDR3 length: 13 residues. CDR3 region: CASSPGGENEQFF. CDR3 bases: TGTGCCAGCAGCCCGGGGGGCGAAAATGAGCAGTTCTTC.

The chain employs TRBV27 and TRBJ1-1; 10 bases fit TRBD1. The germline V gene has CDR1 MNHEY and CDR2 SMNVEV (reference sequence). The CDR3 is 17 amino acids. Losses at the gene ends were 5 bases for V and 3 bases for J; bases not matched to a gene: 12. The CDR3 is CASSPLRQGARDTEAFF. The CDR3, as DNA: TGTGCCAGCAGTCCACTTCGACAGGGGGCACGAGACACTGAAGCTTTCTTT.

This clone was observed a few times. The chain has TRBV28 and TRBJ1-1; tentative D call: TRBD1 (6 bases). CDR1 is MDHEN and CDR2 is SYDVKM in the germline V gene. This CDR3 has 15 residues. The germline V and J ends were trimmed by 7 bases and 3 bases, with 18 bases remaining between them. The CDR3 sequence is CASNLGGGGDTEAFF. CDR3 DNA sequence: TGTGCCAGCAACTTAGGGGGGGGCGGGGACACTGAAGCTTTCTTT.

In nucleotides, the CDR3 is TGTGCCAGCAGCTTAATGCGAGCGGGGGGAAGCAATGAGCAGTTCTTC. It yields the protein CASSLMRAGGSNEQFF. This chain connects TRBV7-3 to TRBJ2-1; 9 positions match TRBD2. The J segment lost 6 bases and the V segment lost 1 base, leaving 7 bases of the junction unmatched. Germline loops: CDR1 SGHTA, CDR2 FQGTGA. There are 16 residues in the CDR3.

The chain recombines TRBV11-2 with TRBJ2-1, with TRBD1 matching 7 bases. Germline values: CDR1 SGHAT, CDR2 FQNNGV. The CDR3 extends over 16 amino acids. V lost 3 bases to trimming and J lost 1 base; unmatched junction nucleotides: 6. The CDR3 region has the DNA TGTGCCAGCAGCTTCCTGACAGGGACGTCCTACAATGAGCAGTTCTTC. Translation: CASSFLTGTSYNEQFF.

This rearrangement joins TRBV10-2 to TRBJ2-7; tentative D call: TRBD2 (7 bases). V was trimmed by 7 bases and J by 7 bases, leaving 20 bases between them. Per germline, CDR1 WSHSY and CDR2 SAAADI. CDR3 length: 14 amino acids. The CDR3 DNA follows: TGCGCCAGCAAGTCGGGGGGCCGAATAGGGGAGCAGTACTTC. It encodes CASKSGGRIGEQYF.

The J gene is TRBJ1-5, the V gene TRBV5-1, with TRBD1 matching over 8 bases. V lost 3 bases and J lost 3; bases outside the gene matches: 5. Germline lookup yields CDR1 SGHRS and CDR2 YFSETQ. This CDR3 spans 15 amino acids. The CDR3 DNA follows: TGCGCCAGCAGCTCCACAGGGGGTGACAATCAGCCCCAGCATTTT. Protein product: CASSSTGGDNQPQHF.

The V call is TRBV2, the J call TRBJ1-1; TRBD1 aligns across 7 bases. The V segment lost 0 bases and the J segment 4 bases; nucleotides outside the gene matches: 5. CDR3 size: 15 residues. CDR1 SNHLY and CDR2 FYNNEI come from the germline V gene. DNA of the CDR3: TGTGCCAGCAGTGAAGCGGGACAGTATCTCACTGAAGCTTTCTTT. Its translation: CASSEAGQYLTEAFF.

This chain links TRBV6-5 with TRBJ1-2; possibly TRBD1 for D (5 bases). The CDR3 length is 14 residues. Germline CDR1 reads MNHEY; CDR2 reads SVGAGI. V dropped 4 bases and J dropped 6 bases, with 15 bases sitting between them. The DNA of the CDR3 is TGTGCCAGCAGTTTGAGCAGGGCATCAAATGGCTACACCTTC. Translation gives CASSLSRASNGYTF.

This clone showed up just a few times. This sequence joins TRBV5-1 and TRBJ2-1; TRBD2 agrees at 8 bases. The CDR3 length is 14 residues. After removal of 4 bases from V and 4 bases from J, the junction contained 4 bases not matched to a gene. The germline gives CDR1 SGHRS, CDR2 YFSETQ. CDR3 residues: CASSEVAGYNEQFF. CDR3 DNA: TGCGCCAGCAGCGAGGTAGCGGGGTACAATGAGCAGTTCTTC.

CDR3 residues: CASSEPSTGPLNTGELFF. For the CDR3, the DNA is TGTGCCAGCAGTGAACCCTCTACAGGGCCCCTAAACACCGGGGAGCTGTTTTTT. The chain recombines TRBV25-1 with TRBJ2-2; tentative D call: TRBD1 (6 bases). V gave up 2 bases and J gave up 2 bases, with 18 bases separating them. Germline V gene sequence: CDR1 MGHDK, CDR2 SYGVNS. The CDR3 totals 18 residues. The variable domain in full, completed from reference TRBV25-1 and TRBJ2-2, reads EADIYQTPRYLVIGTGKKITLECSQTMGHDKMYWYQQDPGMELHLIHYSYGVNSTEKGDLSSESTVSRIRTEHFPLTLESARPSHTSQYLCASSEPSTGPLNTGELFFGEGSRLTVL.

This clone came up once. The rearrangement uses TRBV4-1 and TRBJ2-3; 9 bases are a match to TRBD2. The V and J ends lost 0 bases and 9 bases, in that order; junction bases with no gene match: 13. CDR1 is MGHRA and CDR2 is YSYEKL in the germline V gene. The CDR3 has 17 residues. CDR3 protein: CASSQDPPSGAPGTQYF. Here the CDR3 DNA reads TGCGCCAGCAGCCAAGATCCCCCTAGCGGGGCCCCGGGGACGCAGTATTTT.

This clone was counted only a few times. In DNA, the CDR3 is TGCAGCGTCGGGACAGGGATTGGCAACGAGCAGTACTTC. Translated: CSVGTGIGNEQYF. The chain is built from TRBV29-1 and TRBJ2-7; 9 nucleotides agree with TRBD1. The germline V gene encodes CDR1 SQVTM and CDR2 ANQGSEA. V trimming: 6 bases; J trimming: 5 bases; junction bases outside the gene matches: 8. CDR3 length equals 13 residues.

V usage is TRBV11-2 and J usage is TRBJ2-2; TRBD2 aligns across 9 bases. Germline trimming cut 3 bases from V and 5 bases from J; bases unmatched to any gene: 10. There are 17 residues in the CDR3. The germline V gene has CDR1 SGHAT and CDR2 FQNNGV. Here the CDR3 reads CASSFASRGGRTGELFF. Here the CDR3 DNA reads TGTGCCAGCAGCTTTGCCTCGCGGGGGGGCCGGACCGGGGAGCTGTTTTTT.

This chain links TRBV6-6 with TRBJ1-5; 8 bases match TRBD1. Germline CDR1 reads MNHNY; CDR2 reads SVGAGI (reference sequence). Trimming cost V 7 bases and J 3 bases; bases outside gene matches: 11. The CDR3 totals 16 residues. The DNA for the CDR3 is TGTGCCAGCACCCCTAGAGGGACAGGTCACAATCAGCCCCAGCATTTT. Its protein is CASTPRGTGHNQPQHF.